Presented here are 20 T cell receptor beta chains from one specimen sequenced in a study of T cell responses to AZD1222 COVID-19 vaccine. The assay was immunoSEQ multiplex PCR, and TCRdb's table has in-frame clones only and misses some. Seen here are 95,000 to 150,000 clones, around 90% observed once, and the top ten hold about 2.5%. This material consisted of peripheral blood, taken 28 days after the second AZD1222 dose. The source is an adult who received the AZD1222 COVID-19 vaccine.

The rearrangement links TRBV6-2 or TRBV6-3 to TRBJ2-1, with D perhaps given as TRBD1 or TRBD2 (6 bases each). CDR3 size: 17 residues. Trimming cost V 0 bases and J 7 bases, with 19 bases left between them. CDR1 MNHEY and CDR2 SVGEGT come from the germline V gene. The CDR3 loop reads CASSYSSVGRRGNEQFF. As DNA, the CDR3 is TGTGCCAGCAGTTACTCCTCCGTTGGCAGGAGGGGGAATGAGCAGTTCTTC.

The genes are TRBV19 and TRBJ1-2, with TRBD1 as a possible D gene (5 bases). Germline CDR1 is LNHDA and CDR2 is SQIVND (reference sequence). The CDR3 runs 15 residues. The V and J ends lost 3 bases and 0 bases respectively, with 11 bases between them. The CDR3 sequence is CASSIGQGANYGYTF. The CDR3, as DNA: TGTGCCAGTAGTATTGGCCAGGGAGCTAACTATGGCTACACCTTC. The whole variable domain, remainder taken from reference TRBV19 and TRBJ1-2, is DGGITQSPKYLFRKEGQNVTLSCEQNLNHDAMYWYRQDPGQGLRLIYYSQIVNDFQKGDIAEGYSVSREKKESFPLTVTSAQKNPTAFYLCASSIGQGANYGYTFGSGTRLTVV.

The genes are TRBV7-8 and TRBJ2-3, with D maybe TRBD1 (6 bases). Trimming left V 6 bases short and J 4 bases short, with 23 bases between. This CDR3 has 17 amino acids. Germline-derived CDR1 and CDR2 are SGHVS and FQNEAQ. CDR3 sequence reads: CASSPRGTGRGADTQYF. The CDR3 nucleotides read TGTGCCAGCAGTCCTAGGGGGACGGGTCGGGGTGCAGATACGCAGTATTTT.

The chain uses TRBV6-5 and TRBJ2-5, with 8 positions matching TRBD2. V lost 8 bases, J lost 1 base, and 3 bases stayed unmatched. Germline V lookup: CDR1 MNHEY, CDR2 SVGAGI. The CDR3 runs to 13 residues. The chain's CDR3 is CASSRGGQETQYF. The CDR3 region has the DNA TGTGCCAGCTCTCGGGGGGGCCAAGAGACCCAGTACTTC.

The chain couples TRBV19 to TRBJ1-1; D remains unclear. This CDR3 is 14 amino acids long. The V end lost 4 bases, the J end lost 0 bases, and 9 bases lay between the germline ends. Germline V gene data show CDR1 as LNHDA and CDR2 as SQIVND (reference sequence). The CDR3 spells CASSSPQMNTEAFF. The CDR3 nucleotides read TGTGCCAGTAGTAGCCCACAGATGAACACTGAAGCTTTCTTT.

The CDR3 loop reads CASSSRTGSSYNSPLHF. Here the CDR3 DNA reads TGTGCCAGCAGTTCTAGGACAGGGAGCTCCTATAATTCACCCCTCCACTTT. V and J are TRBV5-4 and TRBJ1-6, with 8 nucleotides matching TRBD1. The CDR3 has 17 amino acids. Germline CDR1 SGHNT, CDR2 YYREEE (reference sequence). V lost 5 bases to trimming and J lost 0 bases; unmatched junction nucleotides: 7.

This clone was found once. This rearrangement joins TRBV7-6 to TRBJ1-1; a weak D match, TRBD1 (6 bases). Germline-derived CDR1 and CDR2 are SGHVS and FNYEAQ. The CDR3 is 15 amino acids. Trimming left V 3 bases short and J 0 bases short, with 11 bases between. In nucleotides, the CDR3 is TGTGCCAGCAGCTTGGGGGCATCTGTGAACACTGAAGCTTTCTTT. This sequence encodes CASSLGASVNTEAFF.

The chain carries TRBV19 and TRBJ2-1; 9 bases are a match to TRBD1. CDR3 length: 15 amino acids. Trimming removed 7 bases from V and 4 bases from J; junction bases left unmatched: 8. The germline gives CDR1 LNHDA, CDR2 SQIVND (reference sequence). In DNA form, the CDR3 reads TGTGCCAGTAAGGGTACGGGGACAGGGTACAATGAGCAGTTCTTC. The encoded protein is CASKGTGTGYNEQFF.

V usage is TRBV19 and J usage is TRBJ1-5; 9 positions match TRBD1. Losses at the gene ends were 4 bases for V and 7 bases for J; bases not matched to a gene: 8. This CDR3 comprises 15 residues. The V gene's germline CDR1 is LNHDA and CDR2 SQIVND (reference sequence). The CDR3 coding sequence is TGTGCCAGTAGTACCGAGGACAGGGGCAGCCAGCCCCAGCATTTT. Its protein is CASSTEDRGSQPQHF.

V and J are TRBV3-1 (or the pseudogene TRBV3-2) and TRBJ2-1, with 9 positions matching TRBD2. Germline V gene data show CDR1 as LGHDT and CDR2 as YNNKEL (reference sequence). This CDR3 is 21 amino acids long. V lost 0 bases, J lost 2 bases, and 17 bases stayed unmatched. The CDR3 spells CASSQEGYFAGGRVTYNEQFF. The CDR3 DNA reads TGTGCCAGCAGCCAAGAAGGGTACTTCGCGGGGGGGAGGGTCACCTACAATGAGCAGTTCTTC.

This chain joins TRBV11-2 and TRBJ2-1; D is undetermined. This CDR3 region has 12 residues. Germline CDR1 reads SGHAT; CDR2 reads FQNNGV. V lost 3 bases, J lost 4 bases, and 4 bases lay in between. The CDR3 DNA follows: TGTGCCAGCAGCTTCGGGTACAATGAGCAGTTCTTC. Amino acids: CASSFGYNEQFF.

The chain is built from TRBV7-3 and TRBJ2-3; maybe TRBD2 (7 bases). Germline V CDR1 and CDR2: SGHTA, FQGTGA. V was clipped by 2 bases and J by 5 bases, with 11 bases between them. CDR3 length equals 14 residues. CDR3 in DNA: TGTGCCAGCAGCTTAGGCGGGGGCTTAGATACGCAGTATTTT. Translation: CASSLGGGLDTQYF.

The chain uses TRBV6-1 and TRBJ1-5; a possible D gene is TRBD1 (5 bases). Per germline, CDR1 MNHNS and CDR2 SASEGT. This CDR3 contains 14 residues. V was shortened by 5 bases and J by 2 bases, with 10 bases between the two germline ends. The CDR3 DNA is TGTGCCAGCAGTTTGGACACGGGCAATCAGCCCCAGCATTTT. Its protein is CASSLDTGNQPQHF.

This clone is a singleton in its sample. This chain links TRBV18 with TRBJ2-7; D perhaps matches TRBD1 (6 bases). CDR1 and CDR2 from the germline V gene are KGHSH and LQKENI. The V end was cut by 1 base, the J end by 3 bases, with 13 bases between. The CDR3 totals 15 residues. In nucleotides, the CDR3 is TGTGCCAGCTCACCACGTAGTGCAGGGGACTACGAGCAGTACTTC. As protein: CASSPRSAGDYEQYF.

The gene calls are TRBV6-5 and TRBJ1-5; TRBD1 is a possible D gene (6 bases). Trimming pared 6 bases from V and 5 bases from J, leaving 14 bases between. The CDR3 length is 14 residues. Per germline, CDR1 MNHEY and CDR2 SVGAGI. The CDR3 DNA reads TGTGCCAGCAGCCAGACAGGTGACGATCAGCCCCAGCATTTT. This sequence encodes CASSQTGDDQPQHF.

CDR3 sequence: CASSPLQTEAFF. CDR3 nucleotide sequence: TGTGCCAGCTCACCATTGCAGACTGAAGCTTTCTTT. The chain links TRBV18 to TRBJ1-1; D gene unclear. This CDR3 has 12 amino acids. Per the germline V gene, CDR1 is KGHSH and CDR2 is LQKENI. V dropped 2 bases and J dropped 5 bases, with 6 bases sitting between them.

The chain couples TRBV7-2 to TRBJ2-5; possible D gene TRBD1, 6 bases. The ends were cut back, 5 bases at V and 1 base at J, with 20 bases in the middle. Germline loops: CDR1 SGHTA, CDR2 FQGNSA. The CDR3 sequence is 17 residues long. CDR3 region: CASSRARGGRPQETQYF. The CDR3 nucleotides are TGTGCCAGCAGCAGAGCCAGGGGTGGCCGCCCCCAAGAGACCCAGTACTTC.

The rearrangement links TRBV7-8 to TRBJ1-3, with 8 bases matching TRBD1. Germline V gene data show CDR1 as SGHVS and CDR2 as FQNEAQ. Trimming took 6 bases from V and 7 from J; bases not matched to a gene: 11. CDR3 length: 15 amino acids. CDR3 sequence: CASRPGTGRSNTIYF. The CDR3 DNA reads TGTGCCAGCAGACCCGGGACAGGAAGGTCGAACACCATATATTTT.

This clone was seen only a few times. This rearrangement joins TRBV3-1 (or the pseudogene TRBV3-2) to TRBJ2-2; D possibly corresponds to TRBD1 (5 bases). There are 15 residues in the CDR3. V was trimmed by 2 bases and J by 5 bases, leaving 12 bases between them. Germline CDR1 reads LGHDT; CDR2 reads YNNKEL (reference sequence). The CDR3 nucleotides read TGTGCCAGCAGCCAAACGCAGGGAAGAACCGGGGAGCTGTTTTTT. Encoded protein: CASSQTQGRTGELFF.

The rearrangement uses TRBV19 and TRBJ1-5; D is unclear. Germline loops: CDR1 LNHDA, CDR2 SQIVND (reference sequence). The CDR3 covers 14 residues. V was clipped by 5 bases and J by 2 bases, with 10 bases between them. The CDR3 is CASSVARGNQPQHF. The CDR3 DNA sequence: TGTGCCAGTAGTGTAGCCCGGGGCAATCAGCCCCAGCATTTT. Combining the CDR3 with reference TRBV19 and TRBJ1-5 gives the whole variable domain DGGITQSPKYLFRKEGQNVTLSCEQNLNHDAMYWYRQDPGQGLRLIYYSQIVNDFQKGDIAEGYSVSREKKESFPLTVTSAQKNPTAFYLCASSVARGNQPQHFGDGTRLSIL.